This TCR beta chain derives from a study of post-analysis software for immune sequencing data. Findings and caveats of the study: Batch-matched samples strongly co-clustered by F measure.

About this clonotype: Antigen: not known.

TCR beta cDNA libraries included unique molecular identifiers. Each batch of roughly 0.95 to 10 million T cells produced hundreds of thousands of cDNA molecules. One entry per CDR3 protein, called by TCRdb with MiXCR from the PCR reads. The table has around 710,000 distinct CDR3 sequences, 46% seen once. The clonotype comes from a girl under 18 with multiple sclerosis. The sample taken for sequencing was blood.

CDR3 in amino acids: CASSDPRGRVSRYEQYF. The CDR3 DNA reads TGTGCCAGCAGTGATCCGCGAGGGCGGGTCTCGAGATACGAGCAGTACTTC. The rearrangement uses TRBV12-3 or TRBV12-4 and TRBJ2-7; the D gene is possibly TRBD2 (5 bases). V dropped 5 bases and J dropped 4 bases, with 24 bases sitting between them. The CDR3 extends over 17 amino acids.